The 21 T cell receptor beta chains reported below all come from one sample, sequenced in a study of beta chain features in type 1 diabetes. Expressed TCRB transcripts were sequenced because the entire RNA isolate underwent reverse transcription. Repertoires were generated with immunoSEQ multiplex PCR, while TCRdb's copy carries only in-frame clones and drops some. The sample includes 860,000 or so clones, about a sixth seen only once; the top ten take 0.023%. Material for sequencing was naive CD4+ T cells from blood. These receptors all come from a woman aged 18-30 years in good health.

This clone has more than one count but fewer than ten. The chain carries TRBV7-9 and TRBJ2-2; tentative D call: TRBD1 (6 bases). Trimming removed 5 bases at V and 5 bases at J, with 15 bases between. The germline V gene has CDR1 SEHNR and CDR2 FQNEAQ (reference sequence). The CDR3 covers 15 residues. CDR3 sequence (DNA): TGTGCCAGCAGCCGGGACATGTCGTTGACCGGGGAGCTGTTTTTT. This sequence encodes CASSRDMSLTGELFF.

There are a few counts of this clone. This chain uses TRBV6-1 with TRBJ1-1, with D uncertain. This CDR3 region has 13 residues. The ends were cut back, 3 bases at V and 3 bases at J, with 8 bases in the middle. CDR1 is MNHNS and CDR2 is SASEGT in the germline V gene. For the CDR3, the DNA is TGTGCCAGCAGTGAGGTGTTGGACACTGAAGCTTTCTTT. Protein: CASSEVLDTEAFF.

This clone was counted between two and nine times. V gene TRBV7-2 combines with J gene TRBJ1-2; possible D gene TRBD1, 6 bases. Germline assignment: CDR1 SGHTA and CDR2 FQGNSA. The CDR3 extends over 15 amino acids. V was pared by 0 bases and J by 8 bases, with 16 bases between. The CDR3 nucleotides read TGTGCCAGCAGCTTAGCGATGCGGCGAGGGGGAGGCTACACCTTC. Protein product: CASSLAMRRGGGYTF.

This clone occurred a few times. This chain uses TRBV7-2 with TRBJ2-5; 8 bases align to TRBD2. There are 14 residues in the CDR3. The germline V gene has CDR1 SGHTA and CDR2 FQGNSA. V was pared by 7 bases and J by 4 bases, with 8 bases of the junction left unmatched. CDR3 in amino acids: CASTAPGGRETQYF. CDR3 nucleotides: TGTGCCAGCACCGCTCCGGGGGGGAGAGAGACCCAGTACTTC.

As to this clone: The junction differs from germline at one of its ends, possibly a read error. The chain combines TRBV6-1 with TRBJ2-3, with 11 bases lining up with TRBD2. The CDR3 covers 15 residues. Germline V CDR1 and CDR2: MNHNS, SASEGT. CDR3 DNA: TGTGCCAGCAGAGCCACTAGCGGGAGCAAAGATACGCAGTATTTT. It translates to CASRATSGSKDTQYF.

The chain is built from TRBV5-8 and TRBJ2-2, with D perhaps TRBD1 or TRBD2 (5 bases each). Trimming shortened V by 3 bases and J by 4 bases, and 22 bases separated the two germline ends. The germline gives CDR1 SGHTS, CDR2 YDEGEE. The CDR3 runs 18 residues. The CDR3 loop reads CASSSQTGGTISTGELFF. The DNA for the CDR3 is TGTGCCAGCAGCTCCCAAACGGGTGGGACGATCTCCACCGGGGAGCTGTTTTTT.

J is TRBJ1-5 and V is TRBV28; weak D call: TRBD1 (5 bases). The V gene lost 8 bases and the J gene lost 0 bases, with 14 bases spanning the gap. Germline CDR1 is MDHEN and CDR2 is SYDVKM. CDR3 length equals 15 residues. The CDR3 region has the DNA TGTGCCAGCGAAGGGGCCTGGGGTAGCAATCAGCCCCAGCATTTT. It translates to CASEGAWGSNQPQHF. Looking up the rest from reference TRBV28 and TRBJ1-5 gives the full variable domain: DVKVTQSSRYLVKRTGEKVFLECVQDMDHENMFWYRQDPGLGLRLIYFSYDVKMKEKGDIPEGYSVSREKKERFSLILESASTNQTSMYLCASEGAWGSNQPQHFGDGTRLSIL.

CDR3 DNA: TGCGCCAGCAGCTTGGCCACAGGGACGACAACTAATGAAAAACTGTTTTTT. This gives the protein CASSLATGTTTNEKLFF. V usage is TRBV5-1 and J usage is TRBJ1-4, with D possibly matching TRBD1 (6 bases). This CDR3 has 17 amino acids. V was clipped by 0 bases and J by 0 bases, with 12 bases between them. The germline CDR1 and CDR2 sequences are SGHRS and YFSETQ.

In this sample, this clone turned up a few times. The V and J genes are TRBV7-8 and TRBJ2-1, with D perhaps TRBD1 (6 bases). Trimming cost V 1 base and J 3 bases, with 19 bases left between them. This CDR3 comprises 18 residues. Per the germline V gene, CDR1 is SGHVS and CDR2 is FQNEAQ. The CDR3 DNA reads as TGTGCCAGCAGCTTAGGTGGCAGGGGACGATCGTACTACAATGAGCAGTTCTTC. Protein product: CASSLGGRGRSYYNEQFF. Variable domain in full (rest from reference TRBV7-8 and TRBJ2-1): GAGVSQSPRYKVAKRGQDVALRCDPISGHVSLFWYQQALGQGPEFLTYFQNEAQLDKSGLPSDRFFAERPEGSVSTLKIQRTQQEDSAVYLCASSLGGRGRSYYNEQFFGPGTRLTVL.

The rearrangement links TRBV5-4 to TRBJ2-4, with D perhaps matching TRBD1 or TRBD2 (5 bases each). The CDR3 spans 15 residues. Germline CDR1 reads SGHNT; CDR2 reads YYREEE (reference sequence). Trimming removed 4 bases from V and 8 bases from J, with 19 bases in between. The CDR3 DNA reads as TGTGCCAGCAGCCCAAACGCCGGGACGGTTCACATTCAGTACTTC. Translation: CASSPNAGTVHIQYF. Full variable domain (missing parts from reference TRBV5-4 and TRBJ2-4): ETGVTQSPTHLIKTRGQQVTLRCSSQSGHNTVSWYQQALGQGPQFIFQYYREEENGRGNFPPRFSGLQFPNYSSELNVNALELDDSALYLCASSPNAGTVHIQYFGAGTRLSVL.

CDR3 residues: CASSQGLQGRLNEQFF. Here the CDR3 DNA reads TGTGCCAGCAGCCAAGGCTTACAGGGGCGTCTCAATGAGCAGTTCTTC. V gene TRBV4-2 combines with J gene TRBJ2-1; 7 positions agree with TRBD1. Germline-derived CDR1 and CDR2 are LGHNA and YNFKEQ. This CDR3 spans 16 amino acids. V lost 1 base, J lost 6 bases, and 9 bases stayed unmatched.

This sequence joins TRBV15 and TRBJ2-5; the D is unclear. V was cut by 1 base and J by 1 base, with 7 bases left in between. The CDR3 runs to 14 residues. Per the germline V gene, CDR1 is LNHNV and CDR2 is YYDKDF (reference sequence). Here the CDR3 DNA reads TGTGCCACCAGCAGAGGGACCCCCCAAGAGACCCAGTACTTC. Translation gives CATSRGTPQETQYF. Using reference TRBV15 and TRBJ2-5 for the parts outside the CDR3, the full variable domain is DAMVIQNPRYQVTQFGKPVTLSCSQTLNHNVMYWYQQKSSQAPKLLFHYYDKDFNNEADTPDNFQSRRPNTSFCFLDIRSPGLGDTAMYLCATSRGTPQETQYFGPGTRLLVL.

This clone was counted a few times. The CDR3 sequence: CASSEVVGAYYTF. Written as DNA, the CDR3 is TGTGCCAGCAGTGAAGTGGTGGGGGCTTACTACACCTTC. The chain employs TRBV2 and TRBJ1-2, with TRBD1 as a possible D gene (6 bases). With 1 base removed from V and 10 bases from J, the gap between germline ends came to 13 bases. The CDR3 contains 13 residues. Per germline, CDR1 SNHLY and CDR2 FYNNEI.

This clone was counted a few times. This chain uses TRBV5-1 with TRBJ2-6; a possible D gene is TRBD2 (6 bases). This CDR3 is built from 17 residues. V was clipped by 4 bases and J by 2 bases, with 16 bases between them. Germline lookup yields CDR1 SGHRS and CDR2 YFSETQ. CDR3 nucleotides: TGCGCCAGCAGCCTGACTAGTAAAGTAGCTGGGGCCAACGTCCTGACTTTC. Amino acid sequence: CASSLTSKVAGANVLTF.

This clone has more than one count but fewer than ten. The chain uses TRBV29-1 and TRBJ2-1, with TRBD2 matching 7 bases. Germline assignment: CDR1 SQVTM and CDR2 ANQGSEA. V lost 5 bases, J lost 1 base, and 8 bases stayed unmatched. CDR3 length: 15 amino acids. The CDR3 loop is CSVKGRASSYNEQFF. DNA of the CDR3: TGCAGCGTTAAAGGGAGGGCCAGTTCCTACAATGAGCAGTTCTTC.

The chain employs TRBV4-1 and TRBJ1-5, with D possibly being TRBD1 (5 bases). Germline CDR1 is MGHRA and CDR2 is YSYEKL. V lost 4 bases, J lost 0 bases, and 16 bases lay in between. This CDR3 spans 17 amino acids. CDR3 in amino acids: CASSPSLTVHSNQPQHF. The CDR3 nucleotides are TGCGCCAGCAGCCCCAGCTTGACAGTCCATAGCAATCAGCCCCAGCATTTT.

The rearrangement links TRBV5-6 to TRBJ2-1; 9 bases line up with TRBD2. J lost 9 bases, V lost 0 bases, and 13 bases had no gene match. The CDR3 length is 17 residues. Germline CDR1 SGHDT, CDR2 YYEEEE. The CDR3 nucleotides read TGTGCCAGCAGCTTGGGATGGGCTAGCGGGAATGATGCTGAGCAGTTCTTC. Protein product: CASSLGWASGNDAEQFF.

The V and J genes are TRBV5-6 and TRBJ2-5; tentative D call: TRBD2 (5 bases). The germline CDR1 and CDR2 sequences are SGHDT and YYEEEE. Trimming cost V 2 bases and J 0 bases, with 8 bases left between them. The CDR3 has 14 amino acids. CDR3 sequence reads: CASSFRGNQETQYF. As DNA, the CDR3 is TGTGCCAGCAGCTTCCGGGGTAACCAAGAGACCCAGTACTTC.

This clone has only a few counts. The chain joins TRBV7-9 to TRBJ1-5, with 8 bases lining up with TRBD1. Germline V gene data show CDR1 as SEHNR and CDR2 as FQNEAQ (reference sequence). The CDR3 runs 15 residues. Trimming took 4 bases from V and 7 from J; bases not matched to a gene: 9. The CDR3 DNA follows: TGTGCCAGCAGCTCGACAGGGGATCTAAGGCAGCCCCAGCATTTT. Translation: CASSSTGDLRQPQHF.

The chain combines TRBV4-3 with TRBJ2-7, with a tentative D call TRBD1 (6 bases). V lost 1 base and J lost 0, with 7 bases in between. CDR3 length: 14 residues. The germline CDR1 and CDR2 sequences are LGHNA and YSLEER. CDR3 sequence (DNA): TGCGCCAGCAGCCAAGTACAGGGCTCCTACGAGCAGTACTTC. This codes for CASSQVQGSYEQYF.

This clone turned up a few times. This chain links TRBV7-3 with TRBJ2-1, with 10 bases aligning to TRBD2. Germline V CDR1 and CDR2: SGHTA, FQGTGA. The CDR3 spans 16 residues. Trimming cost V 5 bases and J 5 bases; bases outside gene matches: 9. The CDR3 reads CASSKPSGRGNNEQFF. DNA of the CDR3: TGTGCCAGCAGCAAACCCAGCGGGAGGGGTAACAATGAGCAGTTCTTC.